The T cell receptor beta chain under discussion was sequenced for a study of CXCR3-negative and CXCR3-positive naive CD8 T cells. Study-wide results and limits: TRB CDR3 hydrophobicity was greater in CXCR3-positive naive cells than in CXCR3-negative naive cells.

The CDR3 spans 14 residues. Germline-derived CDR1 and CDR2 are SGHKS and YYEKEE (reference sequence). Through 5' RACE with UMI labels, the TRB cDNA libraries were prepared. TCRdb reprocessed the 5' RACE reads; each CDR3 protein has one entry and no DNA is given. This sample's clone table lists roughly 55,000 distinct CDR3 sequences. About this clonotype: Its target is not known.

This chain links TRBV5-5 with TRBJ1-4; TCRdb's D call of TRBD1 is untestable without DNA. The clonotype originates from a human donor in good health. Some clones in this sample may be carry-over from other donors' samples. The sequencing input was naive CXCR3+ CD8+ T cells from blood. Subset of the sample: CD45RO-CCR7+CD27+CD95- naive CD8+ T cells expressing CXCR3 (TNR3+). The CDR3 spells CASSPRVQNEKLFF.